A single sample gave rise to the 3 T cell receptor beta chains below, sequenced in a study of OX40 agonist ivuxolimab in advanced cancers. The data were produced by immunoSEQ multiplex PCR, yet TCRdb's version contains in-frame clones alone and is incomplete. Of approximately 47,000 clones listed, roughly 86% are singletons. This sample comprised CD4+ or CD8+ T cells sorted from blood, obtained in a trial of the OX40 agonist ivuxolimab. These receptor sequences come from an adult with an advanced solid tumor such as melanoma, head and neck, liver or kidney cancer.

The chain recombines TRBV12-5 with TRBJ1-1; 7 bases match TRBD1. The CDR3 sequence is 15 residues long. The J segment lost 10 bases and the V segment lost 1 base, leaving 12 bases of the junction unmatched. Germline V gives CDR1 LGHNT, CDR2 FRNRAP. CDR3 bases: TGTGCTAGTGGTTTGGGTCCCGCCAGGGGGTGGGGAGCTTTCTTT. The encoded protein is CASGLGPARGWGAFF.

The chain recombines TRBV6-4 with TRBJ1-5, with D uncertain. The germline CDR1 and CDR2 sequences are MRHNA and SNTAGT. The ends were cut back, 6 bases at V and 0 bases at J, with 6 bases in the middle. This CDR3 has 13 residues. The CDR3 loop reads CASSVYSNQPQHF. The CDR3 DNA reads TGTGCCAGCAGCGTCTATAGCAATCAGCCCCAGCATTTT.

The chain joins TRBV13 to TRBJ1-2; 7 bases are shared with TRBD1. The CDR3 consists of 14 residues. V lost 3 bases to trimming and J lost 4 bases; unmatched junction nucleotides: 5. Germline lookup yields CDR1 PRHDT and CDR2 FYEKMQ (reference sequence). CDR3 sequence reads: CASSFRQGSYGYTF. CDR3 DNA: TGTGCCAGCAGCTTCCGACAGGGAAGCTATGGCTACACCTTC.